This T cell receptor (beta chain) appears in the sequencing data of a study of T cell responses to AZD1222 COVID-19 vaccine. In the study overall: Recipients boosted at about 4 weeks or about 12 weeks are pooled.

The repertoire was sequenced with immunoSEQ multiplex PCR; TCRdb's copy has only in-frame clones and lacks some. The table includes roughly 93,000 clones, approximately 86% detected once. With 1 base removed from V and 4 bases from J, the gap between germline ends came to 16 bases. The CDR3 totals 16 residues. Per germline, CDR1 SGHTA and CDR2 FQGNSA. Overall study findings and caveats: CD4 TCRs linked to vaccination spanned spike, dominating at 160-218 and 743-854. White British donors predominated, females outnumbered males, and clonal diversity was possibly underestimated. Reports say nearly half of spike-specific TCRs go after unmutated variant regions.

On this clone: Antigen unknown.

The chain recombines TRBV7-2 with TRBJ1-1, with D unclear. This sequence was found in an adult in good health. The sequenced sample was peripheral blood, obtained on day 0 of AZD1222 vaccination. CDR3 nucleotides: TGTGCCAGCAGCTTAGATGCAAGGGCGGCTGGCACTGAAGCTTTCTTT. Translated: CASSLDARAAGTEAFF.